This TCR beta chain stems from a study of blood T cell repertoires in COVID-19 (dated by TCRdb to about 2020). Some background on the complete study: Collaborator samples came from the United States, Italy and Spain and covered acute and convalescent phases of COVID-19. The prospective study material was composed of cDNA or gDNA derived from T cells, B-cell-depleted T cells, or PBMCs. The dataset comprised deeply sampled blood TCRbeta repertoires from subjects exposed to, actively infected with, or recovered from COVID-19. The repertoires were made available in a free public database intended to serve as a resource for research on the immune response to SARS-CoV-2. Samples came from the ongoing ImmuneRACE study (first 160 participants) plus 1,254 subjects from 6 global collaborators. Sample metadata almost always included a de-identified subject ID, COVID-19 status, age in years and sex. Where available, HLA class I and class II types were obtained from metadata supplied by the sample provider rather than from assay-based typing.

Taken from cysteine to phenylalanine, the CDR3 has 15 residues. The read is trimmed to its CDR3 DNA, 45 bases read in frame from base 1. Per the germline V gene (reference sequence), LGHDT is the CDR1 and YNNKEL is the CDR2. V is reduced by 11 bases and J by 4 bases, leaving a spacing of 22 bases between them. In the case of this clone: Which antigen it targets is not known. No base quality values were provided; no much bigger clone lies one nucleotide off.

The immunoSEQ Assay, a bias-controlled multiplex PCR, was used to amplify TCRbeta CDR3 regions from genomic DNA. Per the original workflow: The number of nucleated cells in each sample was estimated from the amplification of reference gene primers within the assay. Sequence reads were collapsed and filtered to measure the absolute abundance of every unique TCRbeta CDR3 rearrangement. For each sample, productive Simpson clonality was calculated by taking the square root of Simpson's diversity index across productive rearrangements. TCRdb carries this immuneACCESS record with in-frame sequences only. Its versions omit some clonotypes, under half of them owing to an unresolved V gene in the studies checked, with the rest unexplained. The V and J calls and clone size are taken from that table; D and trimming were inferred from the DNA. The sample yields 100,000 to 150,000 clones; approximately 84% were counted once. In total, the top ten clones hold roughly 17% of the sample.

Collaborating institutions collected whole blood in K2EDTA tubes following their own protocols. For TCRbeta analysis, collaborator samples were shipped as frozen whole blood, as isolated PBMCs, or as DNA extracted from either sample type. What the authors observed across the whole study: The amount of clinical and demographic metadata varied by source and participant and was provided uncurated.

This TCR was sampled from a woman older than 75 with acute or convalescent COVID-19. The V and J segments used are TRBV3-1 (or the pseudogene TRBV3-2) and TRBJ2-3; perhaps TRBD2 is the D gene, with 6 bases matching. The sample consisted of peripheral blood. The DNA sequence is TGTGCCGTCAGGGCTTCCGGGACTCCCCCAGATACGCAGTATTTT. This codes for CAVRASGTPPDTQYF.